The rows below give T cell receptor beta chains drawn from one sample of a study of cytomegalovirus exposure and HLA in healthy donors. The assay was immunoSEQ multiplex PCR, and TCRdb's table has in-frame clones only and misses some. Among about 270,000 clones, under 80% were seen once, and the ten largest hold under 2.5%. The sample comprised PBMCs. These receptors originate from a female donor in good health and CMV-seronegative. Each CDR3 is given with its conserved first and last residue. Each record gives: J gene, D gene, clone size, V gene, CDR3 protein, CDR3 DNA. The D gene is left open where the match is weak. A row's size may be missing; if present it is once, few, many or a size class.

j_gene: TRBJ1-4; d_gene: TRBD1; abundance: .; v_gene: TRBV29-1; CDR3aa: CSVELIGTGVFF; CDR3nt: TGCAGCGTTGAACTTATTGGGACAGGGGTGTTTTTT
j_gene: TRBJ2-5; d_gene: .; abundance: .; v_gene: TRBV7-8; CDR3aa: CASSFSYQETQYF; CDR3nt: TGTGCCAGCAGCTTCTCGTACCAAGAGACCCAGTACTTC
j_gene: TRBJ1-2; d_gene: TRBD1; abundance: few; v_gene: TRBV19; CDR3aa: CASSIAAGGAGYGYTF; CDR3nt: TGTGCCAGTAGTATCGCCGCAGGGGGCGCTGGCTATGGCTACACCTTC
j_gene: TRBJ2-7; d_gene: TRBD1; abundance: .; v_gene: TRBV27; CDR3aa: CASSLGQGREQYF; CDR3nt: TGTGCCAGCAGTTTGGGACAGGGGCGCGAGCAGTACTTC
j_gene: TRBJ1-4; d_gene: TRBD1; abundance: .; v_gene: TRBV5-4; CDR3aa: CASSLDRGVTNEKLFF; CDR3nt: TGTGCCAGCAGCTTGGACAGGGGAGTTACTAATGAAAAACTGTTTTTT
j_gene: TRBJ2-1; d_gene: .; abundance: few; v_gene: TRBV6-1; CDR3aa: CASTERVEQFF; CDR3nt: TGTGCCAGCACCGAGCGGGTTGAGCAGTTCTTC
j_gene: TRBJ2-5; d_gene: .; abundance: .; v_gene: TRBV7-7; CDR3aa: CASSFGGRETQYF; CDR3nt: TGTGCTAGCAGCTTTGGGGGGAGGGAGACCCAGTACTTC
j_gene: TRBJ2-7; d_gene: TRBD2; abundance: .; v_gene: TRBV27; CDR3aa: CASSIDGTSYYEQYF; CDR3nt: TGTGCCAGCAGTATCGACGGGACTAGTTACTACGAGCAGTACTTC
j_gene: TRBJ2-1; d_gene: TRBD2; abundance: .; v_gene: TRBV14; CDR3aa: CASSPASGGIRGEQFF; CDR3nt: TGTGCCAGCAGCCCAGCTAGCGGGGGAATCCGGGGTGAGCAGTTCTTC
j_gene: TRBJ2-1; d_gene: TRBD2; abundance: .; v_gene: TRBV7-9; CDR3aa: CSSTLLAGTTYNEQFF; CDR3nt: TGTTCCAGCACCCTACTAGCGGGGACGACCTACAATGAGCAGTTCTTC
j_gene: TRBJ2-2; d_gene: .; abundance: .; v_gene: TRBV29-1; CDR3aa: CSGKDSLSGELFF; CDR3nt: TGCAGCGGAAAGGACAGTCTTTCCGGGGAGCTGTTTTTT